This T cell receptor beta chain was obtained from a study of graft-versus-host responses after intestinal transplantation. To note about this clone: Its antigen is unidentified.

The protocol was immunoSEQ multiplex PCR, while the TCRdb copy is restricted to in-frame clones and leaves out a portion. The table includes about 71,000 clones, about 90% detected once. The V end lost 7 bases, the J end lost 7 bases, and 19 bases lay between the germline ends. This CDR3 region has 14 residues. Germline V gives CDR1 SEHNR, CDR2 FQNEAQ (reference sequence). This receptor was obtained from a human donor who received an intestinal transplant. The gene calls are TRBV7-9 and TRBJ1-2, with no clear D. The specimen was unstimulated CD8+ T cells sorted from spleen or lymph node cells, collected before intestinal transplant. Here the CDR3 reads CASTPKSVVRGYTF. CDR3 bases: TGTGCCAGCACCCCAAAGTCGGTGGTCCGTGGCTACACCTTC. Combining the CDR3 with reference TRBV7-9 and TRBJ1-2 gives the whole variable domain DTGVSQNPRHKITKRGQNVTFRCDPISEHNRLYWYRQTLGQGPEFLTYFQNEAQLEKSRLLSDRFSAERPKGSFSTLEIQRTEQGDSAMYLCASTPKSVVRGYTFGSGTRLTVV.